This passage covers 15 T cell receptor beta chains from one sample sequenced in a study of T cells in Graves' hyperthyroidism and ophthalmopathy. Template material for amplifying TCR beta CDR3 regions consisted of RNA transcripts. The study used the HTBI primer set for a first-round RT-PCR of the TCR CDR3. TCRdb used MiXCR to reprocess the multiplex PCR reads, holding one entry per CDR3 protein. Of about 710,000 distinct CDR3 sequences in the sample, about 17% were seen once. The sample was blood. The origin of the receptors is a man aged 18 to 29 with Graves' hyperthyroidism.

This clonotype was observed a handful of times. The chain uses TRBV20-1 and TRBJ2-3; 7 bases fit TRBD1. This CDR3 is 18 amino acids long. CDR1 and CDR2 (germline): DFQATT, SNEGSKA (reference sequence). V trimming: 1 base; J trimming: 0 bases; junction bases outside the gene matches: 13. CDR3 loop: CSARVKGGILVSTDTQYF. The CDR3 nucleotides read TGCAGTGCTAGAGTTAAAGGGGGCATATTGGTGAGCACAGATACGCAGTATTTT.

Regarding this clonotype: Because it lacks the conserved phenylalanine or tryptophan at the end, this CDR3 is likely a read error. J is TRBJ1-5 and V is TRBV2, with 8 bases lining up with TRBD1. CDR1 is SNHLY and CDR2 is FYNNEI in the germline V gene. The V gene end was trimmed by 4 bases and the J gene end by 5 bases; junction bases not matched to a gene: 7. The CDR3 covers 15 residues. The CDR3: CASSGTGSPYQPQHL. The CDR3 DNA follows: TGTGCCAGCAGTGGGACAGGGTCACCGTATCAGCCCCAGCATCTT.

CDR3 residues: CASRMYGGLNTGELFF. CDR3 nucleotides: TGTGCCAGTAGGATGTATGGGGGCCTTAACACCGGGGAGCTGTTTTTT. This chain uses TRBV19 with TRBJ2-2; D is possibly TRBD1 (6 bases). The CDR3 spans 16 residues. In germline, CDR1 is LNHDA, CDR2 SQIVND (reference sequence). V lost 6 bases and J 2 bases, leaving 16 bases between the germline ends. The full variable domain, with the rest looked up from reference TRBV19 and TRBJ2-2, is DGGITQSPKYLFRKEGQNVTLSCEQNLNHDAMYWYRQDPGQGLRLIYYSQIVNDFQKGDIAEGYSVSREKKESFPLTVTSAQKNPTAFYLCASRMYGGLNTGELFFGEGSRLTVL.

Ten or more counts support this clonotype. The genes are TRBV3-1 and TRBJ2-3, with a tentative D call TRBD1 (5 bases). Trimming left V 4 bases short and J 5 bases short, with 16 bases between. Germline CDR1 reads LGHDT; CDR2 reads YNNKEL (reference sequence). The CDR3 spans 15 residues. The CDR3 reads CASSPPLGREDTQYF. The CDR3 DNA is TGTGCCAGCAGCCCACCCCTTGGCAGGGAAGATACGCAGTATTTT.

The rearrangement joins TRBV12-3 or TRBV12-4 to TRBJ2-7; the D is unclear. Trimming stripped 6 bases from V and 4 bases from J, with 10 bases between. The CDR3 extends over 12 amino acids. CDR3 coding DNA: TGTGCCAGCAGCGAGGACCAGTACGAGCAGTACTTC. Amino acids: CASSEDQYEQYF.

V usage is TRBV6-1 and J usage is TRBJ1-1; TRBD1 matches 9 bases. V shed 6 bases and J 2 bases; nucleotides not matched to a gene: 4. There are 14 residues in the CDR3. Germline-derived CDR1 and CDR2 are MNHNS and SASEGT. Written as DNA, the CDR3 is TGTGCCAGCAGGGGGACAGGGTATAACACTGAAGCTTTCTTT. This translates into CASRGTGYNTEAFF.

This clonotype was counted ten times or more. The chain is built from TRBV10-3 and TRBJ2-7, with 11 bases fitting TRBD2. Germline loops: CDR1 ENHRY, CDR2 SYGVKD. This CDR3 region has 16 residues. V trimming: 0 bases; J trimming: 5 bases; junction bases outside the gene matches: 6. The DNA of the CDR3 is TGTGCCATCAGTGAGTCCCCTAGCGGGAGGAAAAACGAGCAGTACTTC. Amino acid sequence: CAISESPSGRKNEQYF.

This clonotype turned up a few times. V is TRBV28 and J is TRBJ2-7; TRBD2 matches at 9 bases. Germline CDR1 is MDHEN and CDR2 is SYDVKM. This CDR3 comprises 15 residues. Trimming removed 5 bases from V and 5 bases from J; junction bases left unmatched: 10. The CDR3 is CASSSLAGRPHEQYF. The CDR3 DNA follows: TGTGCCAGCAGTAGCCTAGCGGGGCGCCCCCACGAGCAGTACTTC.

At least ten counts were recorded for this clonotype. The chain is built from TRBV6-1 and TRBJ2-1, with 11 bases that match TRBD2. The CDR3 length is 15 residues. V gave up 7 bases and J gave up 5 bases; unmatched junction bases: 7. The germline V gene has CDR1 MNHNS and CDR2 SASEGT. The CDR3 sequence is CASKIAGGSNNEQFF. The CDR3 bases are TGTGCCAGCAAAATAGCGGGAGGGAGTAACAATGAGCAGTTCTTC.

Many counts were recorded for this clonotype. The chain is built from TRBV28 and TRBJ2-2; D remains ambiguous. Deletions cut 7 bases from V and 6 bases from J, with 21 bases between. The CDR3 consists of 16 residues. The germline V gene encodes CDR1 MDHEN and CDR2 SYDVKM. CDR3 DNA sequence: TGTGCCAGCATCTCTTGGGCTACCCGGAAGGCCGGGGAGCTGTTTTTT. As protein: CASISWATRKAGELFF.

This clonotype turned up a few times. The chain has TRBV2 and TRBJ2-1; the D gene is possibly TRBD2 (6 bases). This CDR3 spans 12 amino acids. Between the trimmed V and J ends, which lost 9 bases and 4 bases, there was a span of 10 bases. Per the germline V gene, CDR1 is SNHLY and CDR2 is FYNNEI. For the CDR3, the DNA is TGTGCCAGAAGGGACTCTTACAATGAGCAGTTCTTC. Translated, it gives CARRDSYNEQFF.

This clonotype turned up a few times. The chain employs TRBV3-1 and TRBJ2-1; TRBD1 matches 10 bases. Germline loops: CDR1 LGHDT, CDR2 YNNKEL (reference sequence). This CDR3 has 17 residues. Unmatched junction bases numbered 9, after V lost 0 bases and J lost 7 bases. The CDR3 here is CASSQEFGDRGWNEQFF. CDR3 coding DNA: TGTGCCAGCAGCCAAGAATTTGGGGACAGGGGTTGGAATGAGCAGTTCTTC.

Ten or more counts support this clonotype. This chain uses TRBV12-3 or TRBV12-4 with TRBJ1-1; D not resolved. The CDR3 contains 14 residues. V lost 5 bases, J lost 4 bases, and 14 bases lay in between. CDR3 loop: CASSRGGPGTEAFF. The CDR3 nucleotides read TGTGCCAGCAGTCGAGGAGGGCCGGGCACTGAAGCTTTCTTT.

The chain carries TRBV3-1 and TRBJ2-7; the D gene is possibly TRBD2 (5 bases). V dropped 6 bases and J dropped 2 bases, with 14 bases sitting between them. The CDR3 is 14 amino acids. In germline, CDR1 is LGHDT, CDR2 YNNKEL (reference sequence). The CDR3 coding sequence is TGTGCCAGCAGTCAAAGGGTAGCGACCTACGAGCAGTACTTC. This codes for CASSQRVATYEQYF.

This clonotype was detected ten times or more. This chain joins TRBV2 and TRBJ1-5; 7 nucleotides align to TRBD1. This CDR3 comprises 15 residues. The junction had 1 base not matched to a gene; V was cut back by 2 bases and J by 0 bases. Per germline, CDR1 SNHLY and CDR2 FYNNEI. As DNA, the CDR3 is TGTGCCAGCAGTGAACGGGACAGTAGCAATCAGCCCCAGCATTTT. It is translated as CASSERDSSNQPQHF.